This T cell receptor (beta chain) was captured in a study of T cells after yellow fever vaccination. TCRdb recomputed calls from the 5' RACE reads with MiXCR, one row per CDR3 protein. The table records a few hundred thousand distinct CDR3 sequences, roughly 3.5% of them present only once. This clonotype appeared many times. This sample comprised PBMCs, obtained on the day of the yellow fever booster vaccination. The TCR originated in a man aged 18 to 35 who received the YFV17D yellow fever vaccine.

The CDR3 region is CASSERDRETQYF. The CDR3, as DNA: TGTGCCAGCAGTGAAAGGGATAGAGAGACCCAGTACTTC. The chain uses TRBV2 and TRBJ2-5; unclear D gene. This CDR3 region has 13 residues. Per the germline V gene, CDR1 is SNHLY and CDR2 is FYNNEI. V was trimmed by 2 bases and J by 4 bases, leaving 8 bases between them. The full variable domain, in which reference TRBV2 and TRBJ2-5 provide the parts outside the CDR3, is EPEVTQTPSHQVTQMGQEVILRCVPISNHLYFYWYRQILGQKVEFLVSFYNNEISEKSEIFDDQFSVERPDGSNFTLKIRSTKLEDSAMYFCASSERDRETQYFGPGTRLLVL.